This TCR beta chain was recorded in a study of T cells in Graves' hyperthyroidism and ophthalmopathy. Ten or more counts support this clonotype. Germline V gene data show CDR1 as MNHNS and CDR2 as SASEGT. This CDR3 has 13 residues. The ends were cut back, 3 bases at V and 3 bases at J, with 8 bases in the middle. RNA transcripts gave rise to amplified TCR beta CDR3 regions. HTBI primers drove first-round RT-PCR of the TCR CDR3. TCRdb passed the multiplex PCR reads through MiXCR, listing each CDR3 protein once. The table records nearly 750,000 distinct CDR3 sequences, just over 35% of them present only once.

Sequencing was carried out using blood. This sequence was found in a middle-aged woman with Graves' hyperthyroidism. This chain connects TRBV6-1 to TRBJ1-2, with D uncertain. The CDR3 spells CASSDNGDYGYTF. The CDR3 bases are TGTGCCAGCAGTGATAACGGAGACTATGGCTACACCTTC.